This T cell receptor (beta chain) was documented in a study of cytomegalovirus exposure and HLA in healthy donors. This table comes from immunoSEQ multiplex PCR, and its TCRdb copy is limited to in-frame clones, with some not included. The top ten clones hold around 5.6% of a sample with 200,000 to 250,000 clones, less than 90% of them seen once. Trimming left V 6 bases short and J 0 bases short, with 8 bases between. CDR1 is MNHNY and CDR2 is SVGAGI in the germline V gene (reference sequence). The CDR3 totals 14 residues. This receptor was obtained from a woman younger than 30 in good health and CMV-seronegative. Sequences were obtained from PBMCs. The V gene is TRBV6-6, the J gene TRBJ2-2; D remains ambiguous. The CDR3 nucleotides are TGTGCCAGCAGCCCGGCGTCGAACACCGGGGAGCTGTTTTTT. Amino acids: CASSPASNTGELFF.